The entry below gives a single T cell receptor (beta chain) sequence along with its context. Its antigen is undetermined. V lost 7 bases to trimming and J lost 2 bases, with 12 bases between them. The germline V gene has CDR1 MDHEN and CDR2 SYDVKM. This CDR3 has 13 residues. CD4+ and CD8+ cells were isolated by positive magnetic bead selection, with purity checked by flow cytometry. The sample belongs to a study of somatic mutations in cytotoxic T cells in rheumatoid arthritis. Study observations and caveats: Unlike healthy controls, rheumatoid arthritis patients had CD8+ clonality that increased with age. Rheumatoid arthritis patients showed slight TRBV07 underrepresentation, unadjusted for multiple comparisons.

Sequenced by immunoSEQ multiplex PCR; TCRdb stores in-frame clones only, minus some. The table has 15,000 to 20,000 clones, 82% seen once. Material for sequencing was CD8+ T cells sorted from blood. This chain connects TRBV28 to TRBJ2-7; D is uncertain. This TCR was sampled from a woman aged 45-59 years with rheumatoid arthritis. CDR3 sequence (DNA): TGTGCCAGCAAGTCAGAAACGACCTACGAGCAGTACTTC. This gives the protein CASKSETTYEQYF.